The 29 T cell receptor beta chains below all came from one sample that was sequenced in a study of radiotherapy plus CTLA-4 blockade in lung cancer. Measured with immunoSEQ multiplex PCR; TCRdb has only the in-frame clones, and not every one. The sample carries some 30,000 clones, around 85% recorded once. Sequenced material: peripheral blood, taken from a patient treated with radiotherapy plus ipilimumab. Receptor source: a human donor with non-small cell lung cancer who had stable disease on radiotherapy plus ipilimumab.

The chain carries TRBV5-1 and TRBJ1-5; 7 positions agree with TRBD1. Germline lookup yields CDR1 SGHRS and CDR2 YFSETQ. Trimming removed 0 bases from V and 7 bases from J; junction bases left unmatched: 7. This CDR3 is built from 15 residues. Here the CDR3 reads CASSLEGQVWQPQHF. The CDR3 coding sequence is TGCGCCAGCAGCTTGGAAGGACAGGTGTGGCAGCCCCAGCATTTT.

The chain joins TRBV7-8 to TRBJ1-2, with D perhaps TRBD1 (6 bases). The germline V gene encodes CDR1 SGHVS and CDR2 FQNEAQ. The ends were cut back, 1 base at V and 4 bases at J, with 19 bases in the middle. The CDR3 is made up of 17 amino acids. The CDR3 loop is CASSLETGGGLAYGYTF. CDR3 nucleotides: TGTGCCAGCAGCTTAGAGACAGGAGGGGGGTTGGCCTATGGCTACACCTTC. The whole variable domain, remainder taken from reference TRBV7-8 and TRBJ1-2, is GAGVSQSPRYKVAKRGQDVALRCDPISGHVSLFWYQQALGQGPEFLTYFQNEAQLDKSGLPSDRFFAERPEGSVSTLKIQRTQQEDSAVYLCASSLETGGGLAYGYTFGSGTRLTVV.

The chain is built from TRBV27 and TRBJ2-6, with TRBD2 matching over 10 bases. From germline, CDR1 is MNHEY and CDR2 SMNVEV (reference sequence). CDR3 length equals 17 residues. J lost 0 bases, V lost 6 bases, and 5 bases had no gene match. CDR3 coding DNA: TGTGCCAGCAGCCCACTAGCGGGACTCTCTGGGGCCAACGTCCTGACTTTC. Translation gives CASSPLAGLSGANVLTF.

The chain joins TRBV28 to TRBJ2-7; 12 positions agree with TRBD2. The V gene end was trimmed by 0 bases and the J gene end by 0 bases; junction bases not matched to a gene: 9. Looked up from germline, CDR1 is MDHEN and CDR2 is SYDVKM. The CDR3 spans 19 residues. The CDR3 region has the DNA TGTGCCAGCAGTTTATGCCCGGGGACTAGCGGGCGAAGCTCCTACGAGCAGTACGTC. Translation gives CASSLCPGTSGRSSYEQYV.

The J gene is TRBJ2-2, the V gene TRBV10-3; the D gene could be TRBD1 or TRBD2 (5 bases each). Trimming cost V 3 bases and J 3 bases, with 8 bases left between them. CDR1 ENHRY and CDR2 SYGVKD come from the germline V gene. CDR3 length equals 14 residues. CDR3 residues: CAISERGDTGELFF. DNA for the CDR3: TGTGCCATCAGTGAAAGGGGAGACACCGGGGAGCTGTTTTTT.

This sequence joins TRBV5-1 and TRBJ1-3, with no clear D. This CDR3 is 14 amino acids long. Trimming removed 7 bases from V and 0 bases from J, with 11 bases in between. Germline V CDR1 and CDR2: SGHRS, YFSETQ. The CDR3 nucleotides are TGCGCCAGCCGGACCGGTAGCTCTGGAAACACCATATATTTT. The encoded protein is CASRTGSSGNTIYF.

V and J are TRBV19 and TRBJ2-2; weak D call: TRBD2 (5 bases). The CDR3 consists of 14 residues. Looked up from germline, CDR1 is LNHDA and CDR2 is SQIVND (reference sequence). Trimming removed 7 bases from V and 5 bases from J, with 14 bases in between. The CDR3, as DNA: TGTGCCAGTACCGCGGGTGATATAACCGGGGAGCTGTTTTTT. It translates to CASTAGDITGELFF.

CDR3 region: CASSVAGGFTDTQYF. CDR3 coding DNA: TGTGCCAGCAGCGTAGCGGGGGGGTTTACAGATACGCAGTATTTT. The chain is built from TRBV9 and TRBJ2-3; 8 bases are a match to TRBD2. The CDR3 has 15 residues. Germline V gene lookup returns CDR1 SGDLS and CDR2 YYNGEE. J was trimmed by 3 bases and V by 0 bases; bases with no gene match: 3.

The chain joins TRBV4-2 to TRBJ1-2, with 9 bases that match TRBD1. The CDR3 is made up of 15 amino acids. The V and J ends lost 0 bases and 9 bases, in that order; junction bases with no gene match: 8. In germline, CDR1 is LGHNA, CDR2 YNFKEQ. Written as DNA, the CDR3 is TGTGCCAGCAGCCAAGATTATGGACAGGGGAATAGCTACACCTTC. Translation gives CASSQDYGQGNSYTF.

V gene TRBV2 combines with J gene TRBJ1-5, with no clear D. V lost 5 bases to trimming and J lost 0 bases, with 8 bases between them. CDR1 is SNHLY and CDR2 is FYNNEI in the germline V gene. There are 14 residues in the CDR3. CDR3 amino acids: CASSTLPSNQPQHF. DNA of the CDR3: TGTGCCAGCAGTACACTCCCTAGCAATCAGCCCCAGCATTTT.

The chain has TRBV7-2 and TRBJ2-3; 9 positions agree with TRBD1. The CDR3 length is 16 residues. V shed 5 bases and J 2 bases; nucleotides not matched to a gene: 8. Per the germline V gene, CDR1 is SGHTA and CDR2 is FQGNSA. The CDR3 protein is CASSLGQGRHTDTQYF. CDR3 nucleotide sequence: TGTGCCAGCAGCCTAGGACAGGGGAGGCACACAGATACGCAGTATTTT.

The rearrangement joins TRBV13 to TRBJ1-2, with 8 positions matching TRBD1. Germline CDR1 and CDR2: PRHDT and FYEKMQ (reference sequence). Germline trimming cut 0 bases from V and 5 bases from J; bases unmatched to any gene: 5. CDR3 length: 15 amino acids. The DNA of the CDR3 is TGTGCCAGCAGCTTAGGACAGGGGGTTGTATATGGCTACACCTTC. Translating it yields CASSLGQGVVYGYTF. The entire variable domain, with the rest obtained from reference TRBV13 and TRBJ1-2, is as follows: AAGVIQSPRHLIKEKRETATLKCYPIPRHDTVYWYQQGPGQDPQFLISFYEKMQSDKGSIPDRFSAQQFSDYHSELNMSSLELGDSALYFCASSLGQGVVYGYTFGSGTRLTVV.

The rearrangement links TRBV5-6 to TRBJ1-5; D is ambiguous. There are 11 residues in the CDR3. The V and J ends lost 0 bases and 6 bases respectively, with 1 base between them. Germline CDR1 SGHDT, CDR2 YYEEEE. This CDR3 is CASSLVQPQHF. The CDR3, as DNA: TGTGCCAGCAGCTTGGTTCAGCCCCAGCATTTT.

The CDR3 reads CASSFSGTGDNEQFF. In DNA form, the CDR3 reads TGTGCCAGCAGCTTCTCCGGGACAGGGGACAATGAGCAGTTCTTC. This rearrangement joins TRBV7-2 to TRBJ2-1; 10 bases fit TRBD1. CDR1 is SGHTA and CDR2 is FQGNSA in the germline V gene. V was clipped by 3 bases and J by 5 bases; unmatched bases: 4. The CDR3 covers 15 residues.

This clone appeared a single time. Other DNA sequences in the same sample also yield this CDR3. This chain links TRBV5-1 with TRBJ1-2; perhaps TRBD1 as D (5 bases). Trimming pared 1 base from V and 2 bases from J, leaving 9 bases between. This CDR3 comprises 14 residues. Germline V CDR1 and CDR2: SGHRS, YFSETQ. CDR3 DNA: TGCGCCAGCAGCTTGTCTCCAGGGAACTATGGCTACACCTTC. It translates to CASSLSPGNYGYTF.

The chain carries TRBV19 and TRBJ1-1; TRBD1 is a possible D gene (6 bases). Trimming removed 9 bases at V and 4 bases at J, with 21 bases between. The germline CDR1 and CDR2 sequences are LNHDA and SQIVND (reference sequence). CDR3 size: 15 residues. The CDR3 region has the DNA TGTGCCAGCCATCCTGGGGGCCCGGTTCCCACTGAAGCTTTCTTT. The encoded protein is CASHPGGPVPTEAFF. Based on the CDR3 plus reference TRBV19 and TRBJ1-1, the full variable domain is DGGITQSPKYLFRKEGQNVTLSCEQNLNHDAMYWYRQDPGQGLRLIYYSQIVNDFQKGDIAEGYSVSREKKESFPLTVTSAQKNPTAFYLCASHPGGPVPTEAFFGQGTRLTVV.

The chain employs TRBV5-1 and TRBJ2-5; 11 bases are a match to TRBD2. Germline loops: CDR1 SGHRS, CDR2 YFSETQ. V dropped 3 bases and J dropped 4; count of bases not matched to a gene: 8. The CDR3 length is 16 residues. Written as DNA, the CDR3 is TGCGCCAGCAGCTCCGACGGGACTAGCGGAGGAGAGACCCAGTACTTC. Translating gives CASSSDGTSGGETQYF.

The rearrangement links TRBV14 to TRBJ1-3; D not resolved. Trimming left V 1 base short and J 7 bases short, with 14 bases between. From germline, CDR1 is SGHDN and CDR2 FVKESK. The CDR3 is made up of 15 amino acids. CDR3: CASSQGLNLGNTIYF. DNA of the CDR3: TGTGCCAGCAGCCAAGGCCTGAACCTCGGGAACACCATATATTTT.

The rearrangement links TRBV28 to TRBJ1-1, with a weak D call TRBD1 (6 bases). Germline V gene data show CDR1 as MDHEN and CDR2 as SYDVKM. The CDR3 contains 12 residues. Trimming pared 5 bases from V and 10 bases from J, leaving 14 bases between. The CDR3 bases are TGTGCCAGCAGTCTTGGACAGTTCCGAGCTTTCTTT. It is translated as CASSLGQFRAFF.

In nucleotides, the CDR3 is TGCAGCGTTGAAGCGATAACTCAAGAGACCCAGTACTTC. This sequence encodes CSVEAITQETQYF. The chain recombines TRBV29-1 with TRBJ2-5; D call uncertain. Germline CDR1 reads SQVTM; CDR2 reads ANQGSEA. The CDR3 is 13 residues long. V was clipped by 1 base and J by 2 bases, with 8 bases between them.

The chain recombines TRBV15 with TRBJ2-1; D call uncertain. The V gene's germline CDR1 is LNHNV and CDR2 YYDKDF (reference sequence). V was trimmed by 1 base and J by 7 bases, leaving 11 bases between them. The CDR3 contains 14 residues. Written as DNA, the CDR3 is TGTGCCACCAGCAGAGCCCGGAGCTCTAATGAGCAGTTCTTC. Its translation is CATSRARSSNEQFF.

CDR3 sequence (DNA): TGTGCCAGCAGCCTAGCGGGCGAGCAAGAGACCCAGTACTTC. It is translated as CASSLAGEQETQYF. The chain combines TRBV5-4 with TRBJ2-5; TRBD2 matches 8 bases. The CDR3 runs 14 residues. The germline V gene has CDR1 SGHNT and CDR2 YYREEE (reference sequence). V lost 4 bases, J lost 2 bases, and 4 bases stayed unmatched.

In regard to this clone: The junction departs from germline at one end; a sequencing error may be responsible. This sample includes further DNA sequences coding for the same CDR3. The chain's CDR3 is CASSPSREPNTEAFF. The CDR3 nucleotides read TGCGCCAGCTCACCCTCCAGGGAGCCGAACACTGAAGCTTTCTTT. The chain uses TRBV18 and TRBJ1-1; D might be TRBD1 (5 bases). The germline V gene encodes CDR1 KGHSH and CDR2 LQKENI. The CDR3 loop spans 15 amino acids.

The J gene is TRBJ2-4, the V gene TRBV11-2, with D hard to call. Between the trimmed V and J ends, which lost 0 bases and 7 bases, there was a span of 1 base. The CDR3 is 11 residues long. Germline V gene sequence: CDR1 SGHAT, CDR2 FQNNGV. CDR3: CASSLDNIQYF. In nucleotides, the CDR3 is TGTGCCAGCAGCTTAGATAACATTCAGTACTTC.

The chain links TRBV28 to TRBJ1-2; 10 bases map to TRBD1. The CDR3 covers 13 residues. The V gene end was trimmed by 6 bases and the J gene end by 6 bases; junction bases not matched to a gene: 4. Germline values: CDR1 MDHEN, CDR2 SYDVKM. CDR3 protein: CASRTGGSDGYTF. The DNA of the CDR3 is TGTGCCAGCAGGACAGGGGGCAGCGATGGCTACACCTTC.

The chain is built from TRBV27 and TRBJ1-2, with D possibly matching TRBD1 (5 bases). Trimming pared 2 bases from V and 0 bases from J, leaving 10 bases between. In germline, CDR1 is MNHEY, CDR2 SMNVEV (reference sequence). The CDR3 is 15 residues long. CDR3 nucleotide sequence: TGTGCCAGCAGTTTACGTACAGGCGCTAACTATGGCTACACCTTC. Translation gives CASSLRTGANYGYTF.

This clone was recorded a few times. The rearrangement joins TRBV10-2 to TRBJ1-5; D gene uncertain. The length of the CDR3 is 13 residues. CDR1 WSHSY and CDR2 SAAADI come from the germline V gene. The V and J ends lost 8 bases and 2 bases respectively, with 10 bases between them. CDR3 coding DNA: TGCGCCAGCGGAGCACTTGGCAATCAGCCCCAGCATTTT. Protein: CASGALGNQPQHF.

The chain links TRBV6-5 to TRBJ2-7; perhaps TRBD1 as D (6 bases). V dropped 6 bases and J dropped 7 bases, with 19 bases sitting between them. The CDR3 length is 14 residues. The germline CDR1 and CDR2 sequences are MNHEY and SVGAGI. The CDR3 coding sequence is TGTGCCAGCAGAAGGGACATCAGGAGTTCGGAGCAGTACGTC. Encoded protein: CASRRDIRSSEQYV.

The V gene is TRBV11-3, the J gene TRBJ2-1; the D is unclear. Germline V CDR1 and CDR2: SGHNT, YENEEA. Trimming cost V 0 bases and J 12 bases, with 15 bases left between them. The CDR3 contains 14 residues. The chain's CDR3 is CASSLDRFPDSQFF. Here the CDR3 DNA reads TGTGCCAGCAGCTTAGATCGGTTTCCAGACTCGCAGTTCTTC.